The 2 T cell receptor beta chains given below trace back to one sample, sequenced in a study of blood T cell repertoires in COVID-19 (dated by TCRdb to the early 2020s). To prepare the library, the immunoSEQ multiplex PCR assay was applied. Sourced from immuneACCESS, this table was stored by TCRdb with only in-frame sequences that have V and J called. A share of the clones is absent; for the studies checked, an unresolved V gene accounts for under half, and the remainder has no known explanation. The sample yields a few hundred thousand clones; approximately 82% were counted once. The top ten clonotypes cover 2.5% to 3.5% of the sample. The material sequenced was peripheral blood. The receptors originated from a woman under 30 with acute or convalescent COVID-19.

The CDR3, as DNA: TGTGCCAGCAGCTTGTATGGACAGGGCTACGAGCAGTACTTC. This sequence encodes CASSLYGQGYEQYF. The chain has TRBV5-8 and TRBJ2-7; TRBD1 matches 8 bases. J lost 3 bases, V lost 1 base, and 3 bases had no gene match. Germline assignment: CDR1 SGHTS and CDR2 YDEGEE. CDR3 length: 14 residues.

This clone showed up just a few times. The chain recombines TRBV20-1 with TRBJ1-3; TRBD1 aligns across 7 bases. The germline CDR1 and CDR2 sequences are DFQATT and SNEGSKA (reference sequence). The V segment lost 3 bases and the J segment 3 bases; nucleotides outside the gene matches: 5. The CDR3 extends over 14 amino acids. The CDR3 DNA follows: TGCAGTGCTAGTTTTGGACAGGATGGAAACACCATATATTTT. Protein sequence: CSASFGQDGNTIYF.